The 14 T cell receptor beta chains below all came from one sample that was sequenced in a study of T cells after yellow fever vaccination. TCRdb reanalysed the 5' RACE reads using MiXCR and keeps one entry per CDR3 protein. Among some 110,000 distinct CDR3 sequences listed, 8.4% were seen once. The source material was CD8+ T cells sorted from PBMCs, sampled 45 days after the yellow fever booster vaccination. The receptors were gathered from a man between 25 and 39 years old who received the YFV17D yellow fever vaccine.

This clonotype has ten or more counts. CDR3 residues: CASSPRGQSNEQFF. The CDR3 region has the DNA TGCGCCAGCAGCCCTCGTGGGCAGAGCAATGAGCAGTTCTTC. The V gene is TRBV4-3, the J gene TRBJ2-1; D uncertain. CDR1 and CDR2 (germline): LGHNA, YSLEER. This CDR3 contains 14 residues. Trimming cost V 4 bases and J 6 bases, with 13 bases left between them.

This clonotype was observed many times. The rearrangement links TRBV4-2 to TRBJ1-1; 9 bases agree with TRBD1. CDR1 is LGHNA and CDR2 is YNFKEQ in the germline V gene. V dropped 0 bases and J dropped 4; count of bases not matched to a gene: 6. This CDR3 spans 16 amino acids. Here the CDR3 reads CASSQDTGTGLTEAFF. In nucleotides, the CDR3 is TGTGCCAGCAGCCAAGACACCGGGACAGGGCTCACTGAAGCTTTCTTT.

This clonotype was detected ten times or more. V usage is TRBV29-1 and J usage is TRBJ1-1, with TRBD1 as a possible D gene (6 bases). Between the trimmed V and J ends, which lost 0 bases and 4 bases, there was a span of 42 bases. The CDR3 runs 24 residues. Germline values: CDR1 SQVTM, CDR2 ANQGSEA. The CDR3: CSVEDLPPRPHRQGTSAVATEAFF. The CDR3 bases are TGCAGCGTTGAAGATCTTCCCCCCCGGCCACACCGGCAGGGGACAAGCGCGGTAGCCACTGAAGCTTTCTTT.

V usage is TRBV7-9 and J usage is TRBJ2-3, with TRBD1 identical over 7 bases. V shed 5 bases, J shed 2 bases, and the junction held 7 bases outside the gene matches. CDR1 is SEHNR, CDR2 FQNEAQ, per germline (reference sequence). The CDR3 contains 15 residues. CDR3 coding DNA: TGTGCCAGCAGCACCCTAGGGGGCATCACAGATACGCAGTATTTT. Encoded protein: CASSTLGGITDTQYF.

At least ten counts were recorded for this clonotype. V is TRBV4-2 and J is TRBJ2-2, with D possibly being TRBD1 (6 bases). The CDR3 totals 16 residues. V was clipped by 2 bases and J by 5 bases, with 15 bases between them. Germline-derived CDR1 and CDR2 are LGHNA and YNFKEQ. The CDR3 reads CASSQFKRGGTGELFF. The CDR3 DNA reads TGTGCCAGCAGCCAATTTAAGCGAGGGGGAACCGGGGAGCTGTTTTTT.

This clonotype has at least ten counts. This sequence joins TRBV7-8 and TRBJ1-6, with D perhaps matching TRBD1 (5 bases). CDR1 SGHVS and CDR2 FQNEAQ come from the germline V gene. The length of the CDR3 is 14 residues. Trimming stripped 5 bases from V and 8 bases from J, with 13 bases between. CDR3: CASSPRRADSPLHF. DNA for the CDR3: TGTGCCAGCAGCCCCCGCAGGGCTGATTCACCCCTCCACTTT. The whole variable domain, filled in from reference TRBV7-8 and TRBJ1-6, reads GAGVSQSPRYKVAKRGQDVALRCDPISGHVSLFWYQQALGQGPEFLTYFQNEAQLDKSGLPSDRFFAERPEGSVSTLKIQRTQQEDSAVYLCASSPRRADSPLHFGNGTRLTVT.

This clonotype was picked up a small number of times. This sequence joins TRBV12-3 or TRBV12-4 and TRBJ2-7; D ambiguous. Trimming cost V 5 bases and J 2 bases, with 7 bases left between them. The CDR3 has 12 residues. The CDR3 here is CASSDATYEQYF. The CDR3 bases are TGTGCCAGCAGTGACGCAACCTACGAGCAGTACTTC.

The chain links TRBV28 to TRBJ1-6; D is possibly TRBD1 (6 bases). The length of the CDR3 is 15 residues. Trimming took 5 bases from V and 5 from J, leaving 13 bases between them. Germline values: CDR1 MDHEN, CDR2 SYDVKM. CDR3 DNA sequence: TGTGCCAGCAGTAAAGGACAGAAGGATAATTCACCCCTCCACTTT. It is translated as CASSKGQKDNSPLHF.

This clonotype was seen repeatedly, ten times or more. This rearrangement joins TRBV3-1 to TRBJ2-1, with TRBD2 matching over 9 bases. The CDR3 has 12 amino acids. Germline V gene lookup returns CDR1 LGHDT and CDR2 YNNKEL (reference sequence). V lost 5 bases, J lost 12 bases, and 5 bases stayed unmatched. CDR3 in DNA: TGTGCCAGCAGCACCCTAGCGGGACGGCAGTTCTTC. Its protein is CASSTLAGRQFF.

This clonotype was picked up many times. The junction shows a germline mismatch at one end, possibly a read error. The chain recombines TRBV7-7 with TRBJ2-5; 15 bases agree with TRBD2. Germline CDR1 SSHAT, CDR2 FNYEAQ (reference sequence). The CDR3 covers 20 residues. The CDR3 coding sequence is TGTGCTAGCAGCTTAACAAACCCGGGACTAGCGGGAGGTGGTGAAGAGACCCAGTACTTC. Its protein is CASSLTNPGLAGGGEETQYF.

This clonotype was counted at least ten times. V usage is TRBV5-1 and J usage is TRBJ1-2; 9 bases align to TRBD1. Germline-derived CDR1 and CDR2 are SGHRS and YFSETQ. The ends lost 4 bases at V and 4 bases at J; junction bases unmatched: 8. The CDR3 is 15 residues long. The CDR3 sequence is CASSTTGGESYGYTF. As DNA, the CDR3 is TGCGCCAGCAGCACGACAGGGGGTGAAAGCTATGGCTACACCTTC.

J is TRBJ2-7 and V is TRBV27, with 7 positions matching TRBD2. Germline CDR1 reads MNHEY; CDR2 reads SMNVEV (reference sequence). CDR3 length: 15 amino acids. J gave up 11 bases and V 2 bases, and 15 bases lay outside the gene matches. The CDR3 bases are TGTGCCAGCAGTTTAGGGGGGGGGAGCGGTCTTGAGGAGTACTTC. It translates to CASSLGGGSGLEEYF.

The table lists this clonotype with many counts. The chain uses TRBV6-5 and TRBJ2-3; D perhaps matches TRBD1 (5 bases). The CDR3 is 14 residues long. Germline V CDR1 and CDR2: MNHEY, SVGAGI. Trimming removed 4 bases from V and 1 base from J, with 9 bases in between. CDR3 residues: CASSSGWGTDTQYF. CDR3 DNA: TGTGCCAGCAGTTCAGGGTGGGGCACAGATACGCAGTATTTT.

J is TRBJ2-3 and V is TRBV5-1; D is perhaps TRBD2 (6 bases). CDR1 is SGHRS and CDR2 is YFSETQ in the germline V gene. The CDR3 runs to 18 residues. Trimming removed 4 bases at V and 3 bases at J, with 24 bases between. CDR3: CASSDPWGEMVRTDTQYF. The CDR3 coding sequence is TGCGCCAGCAGCGACCCCTGGGGGGAAATGGTTCGGACAGATACGCAGTATTTT.